This is a list of T cell receptor beta chains from one sample in a study of blood T cell repertoires in COVID-19. Data came from immunoSEQ multiplex PCR; TCRdb stores just in-frame clones and leaves some out. The table includes about 240,000 clones, over 80% detected once. Source material: PBMCs or T cells enriched from blood (not recorded which). Receptors originate from a woman aged 25-40 years with acute COVID-19. Both conserved end residues are part of each CDR3. D genes are given only for firm matches. The size field is filled for only some rows; it gives once, few, many or a size class.

>TRBD1|NA|TRBJ2-7|TRBV5-4
CASSLGGQGNEQYF
TGTGCCAGCAGCTTGGGGGGACAGGGAAACGAGCAGTACTTC
>NA|NA|TRBJ2-1|TRBV6-4
CASSDLLAGEGEQFF
TGTGCCAGCAGTGACTTACTAGCAGGGGAGGGTGAGCAGTTCTTC
>TRBD1|NA|TRBJ1-2|TRBV19
CASSIDPTGSNYGYTF
TGTGCCAGTAGTATAGACCCGACAGGGTCTAACTATGGCTACACCTTC
>TRBD2|NA|TRBJ2-5|TRBV2
CASSGNLAGETQYF
TGTGCCAGCAGCGGAAATCTAGCGGGCGAGACCCAGTACTTC
>NA|once|TRBJ2-3|TRBV6-2/TRBV6-3
CASSYSSRSSTDTQYF
TGTGCCAGCAGTTACTCGTCTCGGTCCAGCACAGATACGCAGTATTTT
>NA|NA|TRBJ1-3|TRBV14
CASSQDFGSGNTIYF
TGTGCCAGCAGCCAAGATTTCGGCTCTGGAAACACCATATATTTT
>NA|once|TRBJ2-2|TRBV9
CASTSGGLDTGELFF
TGTGCCAGCACCAGCGGAGGGTTAGACACCGGGGAGCTGTTTTTT
>TRBD1|NA|TRBJ1-1|TRBV3-1/TRBV3-2
CASSQGGGRAFF
TGTGCCAGCAGCCAAGGAGGGGGCAGGGCTTTCTTT
>NA|NA|TRBJ1-5|TRBV3-1/TRBV3-2
CASSQEMGGGQPQHF
TGTGCCAGCAGCCAAGAGATGGGGGGAGGGCAGCCCCAGCATTTT
>NA|NA|TRBJ2-1|TRBV2
CATSLYNEQFF
TGTGCCACCTCTCTATACAATGAGCAGTTCTTC
>TRBD1|NA|TRBJ1-2|TRBV5-6
CASSHRGREGYTF
TGTGCCAGCAGCCACAGGGGGCGGGAGGGCTACACCTTC
>TRBD1|NA|TRBJ1-6|TRBV27
CASSLTRQGAGSPLHF
TGTGCCAGCAGTTTAACCCGCCAGGGGGCAGGTTCACCCCTCCACTTT
>TRBD1|NA|TRBJ2-7|TRBV5-1
CASSFYRGEEQYF
TGCGCCAGCAGCTTTTACAGGGGGGAGGAGCAGTACTTC
>NA|once|TRBJ1-1|TRBV5-1
CASSLEGRGLFFGAFF
TGCGCCAGCAGCTTGGAAGGCAGGGGCCTTTTTTTTGGAGCTTTCTTT
>TRBD2|NA|TRBJ2-3|TRBV19
CASGTSGMVDTQYF
TGTGCCAGTGGGACTAGCGGTATGGTAGATACGCAGTATTTT
>NA|NA|TRBJ2-7|TRBV7-2
CASSLLRGPSYEQYF
TGTGCCAGCAGCTTATTGCGGGGGCCATCCTACGAGCAGTACTTC
>TRBD2|NA|TRBJ2-3|TRBV11-2
CASSGASGDLGTDTQYF
TGTGCCAGCAGCGGGGCTAGCGGGGACCTCGGCACAGATACGCAGTATTTT
>TRBD1|few|TRBJ1-6|TRBV6-5
CASRPGQYSSPLHF
TGTGCCAGTAGACCGGGACAGTACTCCTCACCCCTCCACTTT
>NA|NA|TRBJ1-1|TRBV5-1
CASSRGNTEAFF
TGCGCCAGCAGCCGGGGGAACACTGAAGCTTTCTTT
>NA|NA|TRBJ1-1|TRBV11-2
CASSFSQGATEAFF
TGTGCCAGCAGCTTTTCGCAAGGGGCCACTGAAGCTTTCTTT
>NA|NA|TRBJ1-2|TRBV11-2
CASSLGYSSYGYTF
TGTGCCAGCAGCTTAGGCTACAGTTCCTATGGCTACACCTTC
>TRBD2|NA|TRBJ2-1|TRBV11-2
CASSLVPGGDSSYNEQFF
TGTGCCAGCAGCTTAGTCCCCGGGGGGGATAGCTCCTACAATGAGCAGTTCTTC
>NA|NA|TRBJ1-1|TRBV6-6
CASSYVQGEARRSAFF
TGTGCCAGCAGTTACGTACAGGGAGAGGCGCGAAGAAGTGCTTTCTTT
>NA|NA|TRBJ1-1|TRBV11-1
CASSLGPTDYTEAFF
TGTGCCAGCAGCTTAGGCCCAACAGATTACACTGAAGCTTTCTTT
>NA|NA|TRBJ1-5|TRBV18
CASSPQGDQPQHF
TGTGCCAGCTCACCTCAAGGGGATCAGCCCCAGCATTTT
>NA|NA|TRBJ1-2|TRBV10-2
CASMETRDGYGYTF
TGCGCCAGCATGGAGACTAGGGATGGCTATGGCTACACCTTC
>TRBD2|NA|TRBJ2-2|TRBV27
CASSPKRWGGSTGELFF
TGTGCCAGCAGTCCAAAGCGTTGGGGGGGTTCCACCGGGGAGCTGTTTTTT
>NA|NA|TRBJ2-1|TRBV19
CASSIDRSFRGNEQFF
TGTGCCAGTAGTATAGATCGTTCCTTCCGGGGCAATGAGCAGTTCTTC
>NA|NA|TRBJ2-7|TRBV19
CASSWDTTYEQYF
TGTGCCAGTAGTTGGGACACCACCTACGAGCAGTACTTC
>TRBD2|NA|TRBJ2-1|TRBV4-1
CASMGLLAGVHEQFF
TGCGCCAGCATGGGGTTACTAGCGGGGGTCCATGAGCAGTTCTTC
>NA|NA|TRBJ1-4|TRBV12-3/TRBV12-4
CASSLTVSEKLFF
TGTGCCAGCAGTCTCACAGTTAGTGAAAAACTGTTTTTT
>TRBD1|NA|TRBJ1-5|TRBV7-8
CASSSRTGRQPQHF
TGTGCCAGCAGCTCCAGGACAGGGCGTCAGCCCCAGCATTTT
>TRBD1|once|TRBJ1-5|TRBV29-1
CSAPEVPIGETGSSNQPQHF
TGCAGCGCACCCGAAGTCCCGATCGGGGAGACAGGGTCGAGCAATCAGCCCCAGCATTTT
>NA|NA|TRBJ2-1|TRBV10-1
CASSTGYEQFF
TGCGCCAGCAGTACAGGGTATGAGCAGTTCTTC
>NA|NA|TRBJ1-2|TRBV4-3
CASSQEAGRGYTF
TGCGCCAGCAGCCAAGAGGCAGGGCGAGGCTACACCTTC
>NA|NA|TRBJ1-3|TRBV11-2
CASSKPRVGNTIYF
TGTGCCAGCAGTAAACCCAGGGTAGGAAACACCATATATTTT
>NA|NA|TRBJ1-1|TRBV11-3
CASSLRVNTEAFF
TGTGCCAGCAGCCTCCGGGTGAACACTGAAGCTTTCTTT
>NA|NA|TRBJ2-7|TRBV7-2
CASSSGEGAYEQYF
TGTGCCAGCAGCTCCGGAGAAGGGGCCTACGAGCAGTACTTC
>NA|NA|TRBJ1-2|TRBV29-1
CSLSPLGHDYGYTF
TGCAGCTTAAGCCCCTTGGGACACGACTATGGCTACACCTTC
>NA|NA|TRBJ1-2|TRBV5-6
CASSFSPGYGYTF
TGTGCCAGCAGCTTCTCCCCAGGCTATGGCTACACCTTC